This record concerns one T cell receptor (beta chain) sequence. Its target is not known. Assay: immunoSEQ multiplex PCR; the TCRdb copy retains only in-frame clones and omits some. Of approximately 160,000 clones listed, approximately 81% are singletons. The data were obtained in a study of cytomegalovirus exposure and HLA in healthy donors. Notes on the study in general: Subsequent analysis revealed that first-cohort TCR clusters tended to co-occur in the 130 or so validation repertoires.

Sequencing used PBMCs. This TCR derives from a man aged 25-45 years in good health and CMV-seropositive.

The CDR3 DNA is TGTGCCAGTAGTATAAGAGCTGGGGAGCTGTTTTTT. Its translation: CASSIRAGELFF. The chain employs TRBV19 and TRBJ2-2; D gene uncertain. Germline V CDR1 and CDR2: LNHDA, SQIVND (reference sequence). The CDR3 contains 12 residues. V was shortened by 2 bases and J by 8 bases, with 6 bases between the two germline ends.